By sample fraction, the clone carrying this T cell receptor (beta chain) is medium-sized (0.01 to 0.1%). Trimming left V 0 bases short and J 10 bases short, with 13 bases between. CDR1 is SGDLS, CDR2 YYNGEE, per germline. This CDR3 region has 13 residues. Full-length variable regions came from constant-region reverse primers plus semi-nested Nested Universal Primer A PCR. TCRdb itself ran the 5' RACE reads through MiXCR, one entry per CDR3 protein. The table lists 60,000 to 65,000 distinct CDR3 sequences, around a fifth of them singletons. Sequencing was carried out using memory CD4+ T cells sorted from a lymph node. Subset defined: memory CD4+ T cells, CD4+CD45RO+CD25-. The receptor's source is a female donor with breast cancer. V and J are TRBV9 and TRBJ1-1; D uncertain. DNA for the CDR3: TGTGCCAGCAGCGTAGGGATGGAGGCCGTAGCTTTCTTT. Translation gives CASSVGMEAVAFF.